The subject of this entry is one TCR beta chain. The antigen is undetermined. This sample was taken from a study of T cell responses to AZD1222 COVID-19 vaccine. Study-level findings and limits: Sampled repertoires all dated from after the peak T cell response. At baseline, just six AZD1222 recipients tested seropositive. Regions 160-218 and 743-854 held dominance among vaccine-associated CD4 TCRs, which spanned spike. Per reports, nearly half of all spike-specific TCRs target regions that are unmutated in variants.

The V gene's germline CDR1 is MGHRA and CDR2 YSYEKL. CDR3 length: 15 residues. The V end was cut by 0 bases, the J end by 2 bases, with 10 bases between. This table comes from immunoSEQ multiplex PCR, and its TCRdb copy is limited to in-frame clones, with some not included. The sample yields about 150,000 clones, over 90% seen once. This sequence was found in an adult in good health. Material: peripheral blood, obtained on day 0 of AZD1222 vaccination. V and J are TRBV4-1 and TRBJ1-2, with D unresolved. The CDR3 DNA follows: TGCGCCAGCAGCCAAGAAACAGTTACAAACTATGGCTACACCTTC. Its translation is CASSQETVTNYGYTF.